This paragraph reports one T cell receptor beta chain. The antigen is not known. The sample is drawn from a study of post-analysis software for immune sequencing data. Germline loops: CDR1 SGDLS, CDR2 YYNGEE. CDR3 length: 18 residues. V shed 6 bases, J shed 0 bases, and the junction held 14 bases outside the gene matches. Unique molecular identifiers featured in each of the TCR beta cDNA libraries. Each CDR3 protein is one row after TCRdb ran MiXCR on the PCR reads. The top ten hold 4% to 5% of the sample, which has about 770,000 distinct CDR3 sequences, roughly 50% seen once. Whole-study results and caveats: The five TRBV segments detected at higher frequency in patients than in controls included TRBV5-6, TRBV5-1 and TRBV20-1.

Input material: blood. The receptor's source is a girl aged 5-17 years with multiple sclerosis. The V and J genes are TRBV9 and TRBJ2-7, with 11 positions matching TRBD2. The CDR3 nucleotides read TGTGCCAGCACGAAACCGGGACTAGCGGCAATTAGCTCCTACGAGCAGTACTTC. It yields the protein CASTKPGLAAISSYEQYF. Drawing the rest from reference TRBV9 and TRBJ2-7, the complete variable domain is DSGVTQTPKHLITATGQRVTLRCSPRSGDLSVYWYQQSLDQGLQFLIQYYNGEERAKGNILERFSAQQFPDLHSELNLSSLELGDSALYFCASTKPGLAAISSYEQYFGPGTRLTVT.